This T cell receptor beta chain derives from a study of blood T cell repertoires in COVID-19. Turning to the study itself: Italy, Spain and the United States were the sources of the convalescent and acute COVID-19 samples. T cells, B-cell-depleted T cells, or PBMCs supplied cDNA or gDNA.

Germline V CDR1 and CDR2: MGHDK, SYGVNS. V was clipped by 6 bases and J by 6 bases, with 9 bases between them. The CDR3 is 12 amino acids. A Seattle source enrolled patients during active infection and followed them longitudinally. Study processing details: Amplifying reference gene primers gave estimates of nucleated cell counts. The repertoire was sequenced with immunoSEQ multiplex PCR; TCRdb's copy has only in-frame clones and lacks some. The DNA was the basis for D and trimming; V, J and clone size are from that table. There are over 200,000 clones in the sample; 83% occur only once, and over 1% lies in the top ten. This clone turned up a few times.

The sample consisted of peripheral blood. The V and J genes are TRBV25-1 and TRBJ2-1; no reliable D call. This sequence originates from a woman younger than 45 with COVID-19, enrolled during active disease. CDR3 in DNA: TGTGCCAGCAGGGAGAGTATCAATGAGCAGTTCTTC. As protein: CASRESINEQFF.